These T cell receptor beta chains were read from a single sample in a study of beta chain features in type 1 diabetes. Sequencing was performed with immunoSEQ multiplex PCR; in TCRdb, only in-frame clones are kept and a portion is missing. The sample has under 950,000 clones, 17% seen once; the top ten hold 0.023%. The sequenced sample consisted of naive CD4+ T cells from blood. All receptors derive from a young woman in good health. CDR3s include the opening cysteine and the closing phenylalanine or tryptophan. The D gene is left open where the match is weak. The size of a clone is reported for some rows only, either as once, few or many, or as a class for expanded clones.

clone_size: few; v_call: TRBV19; j_call: TRBJ2-3; d_call: .; cdr3_nt: TGTGCCAGTGCCGGAGGCCCTCGGGGGACAGATACGCAGTATTTT; cdr3_aa: CASAGGPRGTDTQYF
clone_size: few; v_call: TRBV9; j_call: TRBJ2-5; d_call: TRBD2; cdr3_nt: TGTGCCAGCAGCGTAGGGCTAGCGGGAGGGGGGCAAGAGACCCAGTACTTC; cdr3_aa: CASSVGLAGGGQETQYF
clone_size: .; v_call: TRBV5-6; j_call: TRBJ1-2; d_call: TRBD1; cdr3_nt: TGTGCCAGCAGCCCCAGGACAGGGTTCTATGGCTACACCTTC; cdr3_aa: CASSPRTGFYGYTF
clone_size: few; v_call: TRBV4-2; j_call: TRBJ2-2; d_call: .; cdr3_nt: TGTGCCAGCAGCCATTGGGGGCGGGACTCGAACACCGGGGAGCTGTTTTTT; cdr3_aa: CASSHWGRDSNTGELFF
clone_size: .; v_call: TRBV13; j_call: TRBJ2-1; d_call: .; cdr3_nt: TGTGCCAGCAGCACCTACAAGGGCTCCTACAATGAGCAGTTCTTC; cdr3_aa: CASSTYKGSYNEQFF
clone_size: .; v_call: TRBV18; j_call: TRBJ2-7; d_call: TRBD1; cdr3_nt: TGTGCCAGCTCACCAAAAGGACAGGGCTCCTACGAGCAGTACTTC; cdr3_aa: CASSPKGQGSYEQYF
clone_size: .; v_call: TRBV6-6; j_call: TRBJ2-4; d_call: TRBD1; cdr3_nt: TGTGCCAGCAGTTACTCTATTGACAGGGCGAAGGACATTCAGTACTTC; cdr3_aa: CASSYSIDRAKDIQYF
clone_size: .; v_call: TRBV10-3; j_call: TRBJ2-1; d_call: TRBD1; cdr3_nt: TGTGCCATTCAGCCGGGACAGGGGTTCAATGAGCAGTTCTTC; cdr3_aa: CAIQPGQGFNEQFF
clone_size: few; v_call: TRBV4-2; j_call: TRBJ2-5; d_call: TRBD2; cdr3_nt: TGTGCCAGCAGCCAAGTCTTAGCGGGAGGGCCGAAAGAGACCCAGTACTTC; cdr3_aa: CASSQVLAGGPKETQYF
clone_size: few; v_call: TRBV7-9; j_call: TRBJ2-1; d_call: .; cdr3_nt: TGTGCCAGCAGCCCTGAACCGAACAATGAGCAGTTCTTC; cdr3_aa: CASSPEPNNEQFF
clone_size: .; v_call: TRBV5-6; j_call: TRBJ1-6; d_call: .; cdr3_nt: TGTGCCAGCAGCTTGGGACGTGGTTCACCCCTCCACTTT; cdr3_aa: CASSLGRGSPLHF
clone_size: few; v_call: TRBV5-5; j_call: TRBJ2-3; d_call: TRBD2; cdr3_nt: TGTGCCAGCCAATCCGGACTAGCGAGAACAGATACGCAGTATTTT; cdr3_aa: CASQSGLARTDTQYF
clone_size: .; v_call: TRBV4-3; j_call: TRBJ2-5; d_call: TRBD2; cdr3_nt: TGCGCCAGCAGCCGGATAAGCCTGGGACTAGCGGGAAGAGAGACCCAGTACTTC; cdr3_aa: CASSRISLGLAGRETQYF
clone_size: few; v_call: TRBV7-9; j_call: TRBJ2-3; d_call: .; cdr3_nt: TGTGCCATCACGGGAAGTGGAGATACGCAGTATTTT; cdr3_aa: CAITGSGDTQYF
clone_size: few; v_call: TRBV6-6; j_call: TRBJ2-7; d_call: TRBD1; cdr3_nt: TGTGCCAGCAGGGGACAGAATTACTACGAGCAGTACTTC; cdr3_aa: CASRGQNYYEQYF
clone_size: .; v_call: TRBV5-4; j_call: TRBJ1-2; d_call: .; cdr3_nt: TGTGCCAGCAGCTTGGTTTCCGGAGCGATCTATGGCTACACCTTC; cdr3_aa: CASSLVSGAIYGYTF
clone_size: few; v_call: TRBV6-1; j_call: TRBJ2-3; d_call: .; cdr3_nt: TGTGCCAGCAGTGGGGCGCCTTACGATACGCAGTATTTT; cdr3_aa: CASSGAPYDTQYF
clone_size: .; v_call: TRBV18; j_call: TRBJ2-1; d_call: TRBD2; cdr3_nt: TGTGCCAGCTCACCACCGAGCGGGGGAGGTCTCAATGAGCAGTTCTTC; cdr3_aa: CASSPPSGGGLNEQFF
clone_size: few; v_call: TRBV28; j_call: TRBJ2-1; d_call: .; cdr3_nt: TGTGCCAGCAGTTTTGTAGGAGGGCGGTCCAATGAGCAGTTCTTC; cdr3_aa: CASSFVGGRSNEQFF
clone_size: few; v_call: TRBV20-1; j_call: TRBJ2-5; d_call: .; cdr3_nt: TGCAGTGCTAGAGAAGGGGCCCACCAGTACTTC; cdr3_aa: CSAREGAHQYF
clone_size: .; v_call: TRBV19; j_call: TRBJ2-6; d_call: TRBD1; cdr3_nt: TGTGCCAGTAGTAGCAGGGGGCCCTCTGGGGCCAACGTCCTGACTTTC; cdr3_aa: CASSSRGPSGANVLTF
clone_size: few; v_call: TRBV7-9; j_call: TRBJ2-7; d_call: .; cdr3_nt: TGTGCCAGCAGCTTAGGCGCGGCGGGCGAGCAGTACTTC; cdr3_aa: CASSLGAAGEQYF
clone_size: .; v_call: TRBV6-5; j_call: TRBJ2-7; d_call: TRBD1; cdr3_nt: TGTGCCAGCAGCCCTCTCGACAGGGTGCACGAGCAGTACTTC; cdr3_aa: CASSPLDRVHEQYF
clone_size: .; v_call: TRBV7-9; j_call: TRBJ2-3; d_call: TRBD1; cdr3_nt: TGTGCCAGCAGCCCGGGGACAGGGGACACAGATACGCAGTATTTT; cdr3_aa: CASSPGTGDTDTQYF
clone_size: few; v_call: TRBV2; j_call: TRBJ2-7; d_call: .; cdr3_nt: TGTGCCAGCAGTGAAGCTAGAACCCCCGGGACATCGGGGCAGTACTTC; cdr3_aa: CASSEARTPGTSGQYF
clone_size: .; v_call: TRBV4-2; j_call: TRBJ2-5; d_call: .; cdr3_nt: TGTGCCAGCAGCCAAGATTTCGGGAGTTCGTATGAGACCCAGTACTTC; cdr3_aa: CASSQDFGSSYETQYF
clone_size: .; v_call: TRBV10-3; j_call: TRBJ1-2; d_call: .; cdr3_nt: TGTGCCACGCAACGGGACACCAGGTTCGCTTATGGCTACACCTTC; cdr3_aa: CATQRDTRFAYGYTF
clone_size: .; v_call: TRBV25-1; j_call: TRBJ1-1; d_call: .; cdr3_nt: TGTGCCAGCACCCTAGCCGGGGGCGCAGGGAACACTGAAGCTTTCTTT; cdr3_aa: CASTLAGGAGNTEAFF
clone_size: few; v_call: TRBV4-2; j_call: TRBJ2-3; d_call: .; cdr3_nt: TGTGCCAGCAGCCGATACAGTAATTCACGAAGTCTCTTTGACACAGATACGCAGTATTTT; cdr3_aa: CASSRYSNSRSLFDTDTQYF
clone_size: few; v_call: TRBV28; j_call: TRBJ2-1; d_call: TRBD2; cdr3_nt: TGTGCCAGCAGTTCCCCTGGCGGGAGGGCCGCTGGAGAGCAGTTCTTC; cdr3_aa: CASSSPGGRAAGEQFF
clone_size: .; v_call: TRBV27; j_call: TRBJ1-1; d_call: TRBD1; cdr3_nt: TGTGCCAGCAGTTTACAGGGGGCTAGGGTGATGAACACTGAAGCTTTCTTT; cdr3_aa: CASSLQGARVMNTEAFF
clone_size: .; v_call: TRBV18; j_call: TRBJ2-5; d_call: .; cdr3_nt: TGTGCCAGCTCACCAGGCAGGAGGCAAGAGACCCAGTACTTC; cdr3_aa: CASSPGRRQETQYF
clone_size: few; v_call: TRBV5-6; j_call: TRBJ2-7; d_call: TRBD2; cdr3_nt: TGTGCCAGCAGCTCGCCCAAATCTAGCGGGAGGGCGCCCTACGAGCAGTACTTC; cdr3_aa: CASSSPKSSGRAPYEQYF
clone_size: .; v_call: TRBV7-2; j_call: TRBJ1-2; d_call: .; cdr3_nt: TGTGCCAGCAGCTTAATGGGGGACCGCTATGGCTACACCTTC; cdr3_aa: CASSLMGDRYGYTF
clone_size: few; v_call: TRBV6-6; j_call: TRBJ2-5; d_call: TRBD1; cdr3_nt: TGTGCCAGCAGTTCGCCAGGGGGCGCGGAGACCCAGTACTTC; cdr3_aa: CASSSPGGAETQYF
clone_size: .; v_call: TRBV5-4; j_call: TRBJ2-2; d_call: TRBD2; cdr3_nt: TGTGCCAGCAGCTTCGGGACTAGTAGCACCGGGGAGCTGTTTTTT; cdr3_aa: CASSFGTSSTGELFF
clone_size: .; v_call: TRBV28; j_call: TRBJ1-2; d_call: .; cdr3_nt: TGTGCCAGCGCTGGGAACTATGGCTACACCTTC; cdr3_aa: CASAGNYGYTF
clone_size: .; v_call: TRBV5-5; j_call: TRBJ2-7; d_call: TRBD1; cdr3_nt: TGTGCCAGCAGCTTGGTTGGGACAGGGCCCCCCTACGAGCAGTACTTC; cdr3_aa: CASSLVGTGPPYEQYF
clone_size: few; v_call: TRBV4-1; j_call: TRBJ1-1; d_call: .; cdr3_nt: TGCGCCAGCAGCCAAGAAAAGAAGCGGGGGGGCAGTGAAGCTTTCTTT; cdr3_aa: CASSQEKKRGGSEAFF
clone_size: few; v_call: TRBV4-1; j_call: TRBJ2-1; d_call: .; cdr3_nt: TGCGCCAGCAGCCAAGCAATAGGGAATGAGCAGTTCTTC; cdr3_aa: CASSQAIGNEQFF
clone_size: once; v_call: TRBV7-3; j_call: TRBJ1-1; d_call: .; cdr3_nt: TGTGCCAGCAGCTTAACTGGCAGACTGAACACTGAAGCTTTCTTT; cdr3_aa: CASSLTGRLNTEAFF